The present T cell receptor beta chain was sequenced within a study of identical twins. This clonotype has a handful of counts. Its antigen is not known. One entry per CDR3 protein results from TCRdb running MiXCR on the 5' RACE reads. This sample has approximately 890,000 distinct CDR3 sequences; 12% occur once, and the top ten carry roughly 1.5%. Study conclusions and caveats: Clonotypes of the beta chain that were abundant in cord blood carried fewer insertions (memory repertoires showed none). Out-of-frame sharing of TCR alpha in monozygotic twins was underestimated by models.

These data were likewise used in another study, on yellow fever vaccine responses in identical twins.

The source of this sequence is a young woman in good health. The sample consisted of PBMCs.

The CDR3: CASSQGNRGWAGANVLTF. In DNA, the CDR3 is TGCGCCAGCAGCCAAGGGAACAGGGGATGGGCTGGGGCCAACGTCCTGACTTTC. The rearrangement uses TRBV5-1 and TRBJ2-6; 7 nucleotides align to TRBD1. Germline assignment: CDR1 SGHRS and CDR2 YFSETQ. CDR3 length: 18 residues. Trimming took 4 bases from V and 2 from J; bases not matched to a gene: 12.